This T cell receptor beta chain was found in a study of T cell clonotyping in hematopoietic cell transplantation. The table came from immunoSEQ multiplex PCR; TCRdb's copy has only in-frame clones and leaves some out. The data show about 36,000 clones, around 90% seen once. Germline CDR1 is SGHRS and CDR2 is YFSETQ. The CDR3 is 15 amino acids. J was trimmed by 4 bases and V by 4 bases; bases with no gene match: 7. V and J are TRBV5-1 and TRBJ2-7; TRBD2 aligns across 11 bases. The origin of this receptor is a middle-aged woman in good health. Some clones in this sample may be carry-over from other donors' samples. Sequenced input: peripheral blood mononuclear cells. The DNA for the CDR3 is TGCGCCAGCAGCCGAACTAGCGGGAGTGGGTACGAGCAGTACTTC. Protein sequence: CASSRTSGSGYEQYF. The entire variable domain, with the rest obtained from reference TRBV5-1 and TRBJ2-7, is as follows: KAGVTQTPRYLIKTRGQQVTLSCSPISGHRSVSWYQQTPGQGLQFLFEYFSETQRNKGNFPGRFSGRQFSNSRSEMNVSTLELGDSALYLCASSRTSGSGYEQYFGPGTRLTVT.